The clone carrying this T cell receptor beta chain occurred a few times. Antigen unknown. TCRdb itself ran the RT-PCR reads through MiXCR, one entry per CDR3 protein. The data hold 530,000 or so distinct CDR3 sequences, with 12% to 15% observed a single time. Looked up from germline, CDR1 is DFQATT and CDR2 is SNEGSKA (reference sequence). The CDR3 covers 14 residues. V lost 7 bases and J lost 6, with 19 bases in between. This sample is part of a study of response to subunit inactivated influenza vaccine. Findings and limits, study-wide: Few new T cells, the authors suggested, are recruited by each seasonal influenza vaccination.

The sequence came from a man aged 50-60 years who received an inactivated influenza vaccine. The chain couples TRBV20-1 to TRBJ2-1; D is tentatively TRBD1 or TRBD2 (5 bases each). This specimen was PBMCs from blood, taken approximately 13 days after vaccination. As DNA, the CDR3 is TGCAGTGGCTTCCCGGGACGAGGCTCCAATGAGCAGTTCTTC. Its translation: CSGFPGRGSNEQFF.